The sequence of this TCR beta chain was determined in a study of blood T cells in healthy people across ages. Concerning this clonotype: This may come from a read error, since a much larger clone is one base off.

Using a J-beta primer mix together with a sample-barcoded 5' primer, a second PCR was run for roughly 7 to 12 cycles. TCRdb re-analysed the 5' RACE reads in MiXCR, keeping a single row per CDR3 protein. Of around 1,600,000 distinct CDR3 sequences detected, under 55% appear once; the ten largest clones hold more than 4%. The CDR3 covers 15 residues. Trimming took off 4 bases at V and 11 bases at J, with 23 bases between the two ends. Germline V gene sequence: CDR1 LGHNA, CDR2 YSLEER. The sequenced sample was blood. The rearrangement links TRBV4-3 to TRBJ2-5; D uncertain. This sequence originates from a woman aged 18-29 years in good health. This CDR3 reads CASSPSYVTGNEQYF. The CDR3 region has the DNA TGCGCCAGCAGCCCCTCGTACGTTACTGGCAATGAGCAGTACTTC.